One sample yielded the 5 T cell receptor beta chains listed below, sequenced in a study of identical twins. One entry per CDR3 protein results from TCRdb running MiXCR on the 5' RACE reads. The table includes some 790,000 distinct CDR3 sequences, 18% detected once. These same data were also listed under a study on T cells expressing NK-cell markers.

Input material: PBMCs. These TCRs come from a woman younger than 35 in good health.

The chain employs TRBV7-9 and TRBJ2-3, with 7 bases aligning to TRBD1. The CDR3 runs to 15 residues. From germline, CDR1 is SEHNR and CDR2 FQNEAQ (reference sequence). The J segment lost 4 bases and the V segment lost 5 bases, leaving 9 bases of the junction unmatched. The CDR3 here is CASSQATGNPDTQYF. CDR3 bases: TGTGCCAGCAGCCAAGCGACAGGGAACCCAGATACGCAGTATTTT.

This clonotype was observed a few times. This sequence joins TRBV6-6 and TRBJ2-7, with D possibly called TRBD1 or TRBD2 (5 bases each). The CDR3 consists of 12 residues. Germline CDR1 MNHNY, CDR2 SVGAGI (reference sequence). The V end was cut by 8 bases, the J end by 4 bases, with 12 bases between. CDR3 nucleotide sequence: TGTGCCAGCGGGGACCACTCGTACGAGCAGTACTTC. Translated: CASGDHSYEQYF.

This clonotype has a handful of counts. V usage is TRBV7-2 and J usage is TRBJ2-7; D is unclear. V was pared by 6 bases and J by 1 base, with 13 bases between. The CDR3 is 14 residues long. The germline gives CDR1 SGHTA, CDR2 FQGNSA. CDR3 DNA: TGTGCCAGCAGTTCCGCAAGTGGGTCCTACGAGCAGTACTTC. Encoded protein: CASSSASGSYEQYF.

In this sample, this clonotype turned up a few times. The chain uses TRBV4-1 and TRBJ2-4; D is ambiguous. Germline V gene sequence: CDR1 MGHRA, CDR2 YSYEKL. Trimming shortened V by 6 bases and J by 6 bases, and 12 bases separated the two germline ends. The CDR3 totals 13 residues. This chain's CDR3 is CASRRVPGNIQYF. The CDR3 nucleotides read TGCGCCAGCAGGCGAGTCCCGGGAAACATTCAGTACTTC.

The J gene is TRBJ1-1, the V gene TRBV2; no clear D. V was pared by 4 bases and J by 4 bases, with 7 bases between. This CDR3 spans 12 amino acids. The V gene's germline CDR1 is SNHLY and CDR2 FYNNEI. The CDR3 coding sequence is TGTGCCAGCAGTGGCCAGCTCACTGAAGCTTTCTTT. It yields the protein CASSGQLTEAFF.